Presented here are 16 T cell receptor beta chains from one specimen sequenced in a study of blood T cell repertoires in COVID-19. Produced via immunoSEQ multiplex PCR; TCRdb's table is partial and in-frame only. Of around 99,000 clones in the sample, 80% were seen once. Sequencing was carried out using peripheral blood. The origin of the receptors is a man between 65 and 85 years old with acute or convalescent COVID-19.

The chain employs TRBV10-3 and TRBJ2-5, with 11 bases that match TRBD2. J was trimmed by 4 bases and V by 3 bases; bases with no gene match: 1. Germline loops: CDR1 ENHRY, CDR2 SYGVKD. This CDR3 spans 14 amino acids. The CDR3: CAISDSGGAETQYF. The CDR3 coding sequence is TGTGCCATCAGTGATAGCGGGGGGGCAGAGACCCAGTACTTC.

This clone appeared a few times. The genes are TRBV4-3 and TRBJ2-7; a weak D match, TRBD2 (5 bases). From germline, CDR1 is LGHNA and CDR2 YSLEER. The CDR3 loop spans 15 amino acids. V was clipped by 0 bases and J by 0 bases, with 9 bases between them. CDR3 region: CASSQDRGNSYEQYF. CDR3 DNA: TGCGCCAGCAGCCAAGATAGAGGGAACTCCTACGAGCAGTACTTC.

The chain recombines TRBV27 with TRBJ2-7; the match to TRBD2 covers 8 bases. The trim removed 2 bases at V and 1 base at J, leaving 4 bases unmatched. The germline CDR1 and CDR2 sequences are MNHEY and SMNVEV (reference sequence). The CDR3 contains 15 residues. This CDR3 is CASSLLAGGSYEQYF. DNA of the CDR3: TGTGCCAGCAGTTTACTCGCGGGGGGTTCCTACGAGCAGTACTTC.

This clone showed up just a few times. The chain recombines TRBV27 with TRBJ1-5; D uncertain. Germline CDR1 MNHEY, CDR2 SMNVEV (reference sequence). The CDR3 length is 15 residues. V lost 2 bases, J lost 3 bases, and 11 bases lay in between. The CDR3 is CASSLDTAHNQPQHF. CDR3 nucleotides: TGTGCCAGCAGTTTAGATACAGCTCACAATCAGCCCCAGCATTTT.

The chain has TRBV18 and TRBJ2-5; 12 positions agree with TRBD1. The CDR3 sequence is 15 residues long. The ends lost 3 bases at V and 1 base at J; junction bases unmatched: 0. Per the germline V gene, CDR1 is KGHSH and CDR2 is LQKENI. The CDR3 is CASSPGQGAQETQYF. DNA for the CDR3: TGTGCCAGCTCACCGGGACAGGGGGCCCAAGAGACCCAGTACTTC. Full variable domain (outside the CDR3, taken from reference TRBV18 and TRBJ2-5): NAGVMQNPRHLVRRRGQEARLRCSPMKGHSHVYWYRQLPEEGLKFMVYLQKENIIDESGMPKERFSAEFPKEGPSILRIQQVVRGDSAAYFCASSPGQGAQETQYFGPGTRLLVL.

The chain combines TRBV7-8 with TRBJ2-4; 7 bases are a match to TRBD2. This CDR3 is built from 18 residues. Per the germline V gene, CDR1 is SGHVS and CDR2 is FQNEAQ. This CDR3 is CATQPITGGNQAKNIQYF. CDR3 sequence (DNA): TGTGCTACCCAGCCCATCACCGGGGGGAACCAAGCCAAAAACATTCAGTACTTC.

This chain joins TRBV5-1 and TRBJ1-4, with 9 bases identical to TRBD1. CDR1 and CDR2 from the germline V gene are SGHRS and YFSETQ. J lost 2 bases, V lost 0 bases, and 5 bases had no gene match. This CDR3 is built from 17 residues. The CDR3, as DNA: TGCGCCAGCAGCTTGGGATTCGGGACAGGGACTAATGAAAAACTGTTTTTT. Translation gives CASSLGFGTGTNEKLFF.

A few counts support this clone. The chain couples TRBV5-1 to TRBJ2-1; 8 nucleotides align to TRBD2. Trimming removed 6 bases from V and 3 bases from J; junction bases left unmatched: 8. Germline-derived CDR1 and CDR2 are SGHRS and YFSETQ. This CDR3 region has 15 residues. CDR3 amino acids: CASKPQSGGYNEQFF. DNA for the CDR3: TGCGCCAGCAAGCCTCAAAGCGGGGGCTACAATGAGCAGTTCTTC.

The chain couples TRBV9 to TRBJ1-1; D ambiguous. The length of the CDR3 is 13 residues. CDR1 is SGDLS, CDR2 YYNGEE, per germline. Trimming cost V 1 base and J 1 base, with 5 bases left between them. CDR3 residues: CASSVQQNTEAFF. The CDR3 nucleotides are TGTGCCAGCAGCGTACAACAGAACACTGAAGCTTTCTTT.

The V call is TRBV19, the J call TRBJ1-1; 9 bases line up with TRBD1. V shed 3 bases, J shed 10 bases, and the junction held 9 bases outside the gene matches. The CDR3 sequence is 14 residues long. Germline V gene sequence: CDR1 LNHDA, CDR2 SQIVND (reference sequence). CDR3 DNA sequence: TGTGCCAGTAGTATGGGACAGGGCGCTTCGGGAGCTTTCTTT. It specifies CASSMGQGASGAFF.

The chain links TRBV7-9 to TRBJ2-3, with D perhaps matching TRBD1 (6 bases). The CDR3 spans 14 residues. Trimming left V 5 bases short and J 6 bases short, with 15 bases between. Germline-derived CDR1 and CDR2 are SEHNR and FQNEAQ (reference sequence). In DNA form, the CDR3 reads TGTGCCAGCAGCCCCGAGGGGGTCGGCGATACGCAGTATTTT. Protein sequence: CASSPEGVGDTQYF.

This chain links TRBV9 with TRBJ1-3; the D is unclear. Germline V CDR1 and CDR2: SGDLS, YYNGEE. The germline V and J ends were trimmed by 2 bases and 2 bases, with 8 bases remaining between them. The CDR3 has 14 residues. The CDR3 DNA reads TGTGCCAGCAGCGTGGCCACAGCTGGAAACACCATATATTTT. Translated, it gives CASSVATAGNTIYF.

The rearrangement links TRBV5-1 to TRBJ2-1, with TRBD1 matching 8 bases. Germline lookup yields CDR1 SGHRS and CDR2 YFSETQ. The CDR3 is 16 amino acids. J gave up 4 bases and V 4 bases, and 10 bases lay outside the gene matches. CDR3 coding DNA: TGCGCCAGCAGCCGATCCGGGACAGGAACTTACAATGAGCAGTTCTTC. The encoded protein is CASSRSGTGTYNEQFF. The variable domain in full, completed from reference TRBV5-1 and TRBJ2-1, reads KAGVTQTPRYLIKTRGQQVTLSCSPISGHRSVSWYQQTPGQGLQFLFEYFSETQRNKGNFPGRFSGRQFSNSRSEMNVSTLELGDSALYLCASSRSGTGTYNEQFFGPGTRLTVL.

CDR3 sequence: CASSQEGRAYEQYF. In DNA, the CDR3 is TGTGCCAGCAGCCAAGAGGGCAGGGCCTACGAGCAGTACTTC. The V gene is TRBV3-1 (or the pseudogene TRBV3-2), the J gene TRBJ2-7, with D perhaps TRBD1 (5 bases). The CDR3 is 14 residues long. The germline CDR1 and CDR2 sequences are LGHDT and YNNKEL (reference sequence). V dropped 0 bases and J dropped 2 bases, with 8 bases sitting between them.

The V gene is TRBV7-9, the J gene TRBJ1-5; TRBD1 might be the D (6 bases). V was shortened by 0 bases and J by 2 bases, with 8 bases between the two germline ends. This CDR3 has 15 residues. In germline, CDR1 is SEHNR, CDR2 FQNEAQ (reference sequence). CDR3 in amino acids: CASSLAAGGNQPQHF. CDR3 sequence (DNA): TGTGCCAGCAGCTTAGCGGCAGGGGGCAATCAGCCCCAGCATTTT.

The chain uses TRBV13 and TRBJ1-2, with 7 nucleotides matching TRBD1. The CDR3 is 14 residues long. The V gene's germline CDR1 is PRHDT and CDR2 FYEKMQ (reference sequence). With 2 bases clipped from V and 2 bases from J, the junction kept 2 bases outside the gene matches. CDR3 loop: CASSLQQGNYGYTF. CDR3 DNA sequence: TGTGCCAGCAGCTTACAACAGGGGAACTATGGCTACACCTTC.